The following is a T cell receptor (beta chain) sequence with its context. Its antigen is unidentified. The data are from a study of Ad26.COV2.S vaccination and SARS-CoV-2 variants. Study-wide background: A participant enrolled in the COV1001 Ad26.COV2.S trial arm provided the sample.

The method was immunoSEQ multiplex PCR; TCRdb's version includes in-frame clones alone and lacks a portion of them. The sample has fewer than 500,000 clones; 89% are singletons. Study-wide results and limits: People who got the vaccine had more spike-specific TCR breadth than people who got placebo. Recipients of either vaccine or placebo displayed similar breadth of non-spike TCRs.

Treatment indicated: 19 received Ad26.COV2.S at low or high dose, single or two shots; roughly five received placebo; per-sample allocation not given. Vaccine and placebo recipients were sampled on day 63 after the first injection. Specimen: peripheral blood, collected in a trial of Ad26.COV2.S vaccine versus placebo. The receptor comes from a person aged 18-60 years who received the Ad26.COV2.S COVID-19 vaccine or a placebo.

The CDR3: CASSGQVRYGYTF. CDR3 DNA: TGTGCCAGCAGCGGACAAGTCCGCTATGGCTACACCTTC. This chain uses TRBV9 with TRBJ1-2, with D unresolved. The CDR3 is 13 amino acids. Germline V gene lookup returns CDR1 SGDLS and CDR2 YYNGEE. V was pared by 3 bases and J by 4 bases, with 10 bases between.